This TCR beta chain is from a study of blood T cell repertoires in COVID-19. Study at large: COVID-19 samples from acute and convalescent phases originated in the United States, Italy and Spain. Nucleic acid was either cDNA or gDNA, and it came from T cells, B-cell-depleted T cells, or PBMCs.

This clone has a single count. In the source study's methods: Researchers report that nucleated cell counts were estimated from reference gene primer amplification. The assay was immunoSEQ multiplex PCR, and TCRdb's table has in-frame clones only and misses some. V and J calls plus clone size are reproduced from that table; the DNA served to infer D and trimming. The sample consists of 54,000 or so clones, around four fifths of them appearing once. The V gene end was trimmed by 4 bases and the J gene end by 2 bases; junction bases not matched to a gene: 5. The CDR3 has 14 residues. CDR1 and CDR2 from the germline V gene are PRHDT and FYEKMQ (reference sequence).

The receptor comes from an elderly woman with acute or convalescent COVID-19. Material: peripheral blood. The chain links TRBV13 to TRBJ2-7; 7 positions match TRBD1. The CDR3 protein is CASSSLGTAYEQYF. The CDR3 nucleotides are TGTGCCAGCAGCTCCCTAGGGACAGCCTACGAGCAGTACTTC.